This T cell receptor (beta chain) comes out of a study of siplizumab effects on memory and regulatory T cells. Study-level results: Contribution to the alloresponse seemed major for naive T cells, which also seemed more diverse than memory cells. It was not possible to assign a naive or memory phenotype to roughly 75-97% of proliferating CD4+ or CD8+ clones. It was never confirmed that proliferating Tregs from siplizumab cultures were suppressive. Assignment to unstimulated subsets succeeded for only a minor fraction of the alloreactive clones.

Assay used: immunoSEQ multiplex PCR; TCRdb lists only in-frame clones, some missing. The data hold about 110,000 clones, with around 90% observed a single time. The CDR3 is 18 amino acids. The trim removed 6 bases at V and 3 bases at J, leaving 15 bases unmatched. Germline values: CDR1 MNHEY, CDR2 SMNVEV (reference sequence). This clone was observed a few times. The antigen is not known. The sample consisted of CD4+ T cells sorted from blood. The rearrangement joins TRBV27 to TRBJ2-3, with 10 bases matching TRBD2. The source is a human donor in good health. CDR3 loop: CASSTRLRLAGVTDTQYF. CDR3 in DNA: TGTGCCAGCAGCACCCGGTTGCGGCTAGCGGGGGTAACAGATACGCAGTATTTT.